These 9 T cell receptor beta chains came from one sample sequenced in a study of blood T cell repertoires in COVID-19. This table comes from immunoSEQ multiplex PCR, and its TCRdb copy is limited to in-frame clones, with some not included. The sample lists 200,000 to 250,000 clones, roughly four fifths seen once, with 10% to 15% in the top ten. Sequencing was performed on peripheral blood. These receptors came from a woman aged 40 to 50 with acute or convalescent COVID-19.

The V call is TRBV5-5, the J call TRBJ2-3; no reliable D call. This CDR3 has 12 residues. CDR1 and CDR2 (germline): SGHKS, YYEKEE (reference sequence). V was shortened by 3 bases and J by 3 bases, with 5 bases between the two germline ends. This CDR3 reads CASSYQTDTQYF. The CDR3 region has the DNA TGTGCCAGCAGCTACCAGACAGATACGCAGTATTTT.

The V gene is TRBV28, the J gene TRBJ1-2; no clear D. The V end was cut by 5 bases, the J end by 4 bases, with 14 bases between. The V gene's germline CDR1 is MDHEN and CDR2 SYDVKM. The CDR3 runs to 14 residues. The CDR3 region has the DNA TGTGCCAGCAGTCCGCCTTGGCGGGCCTATGGCTACACCTTC. Translation gives CASSPPWRAYGYTF.

The CDR3 nucleotides read TGTGCCAGCAGTTACGGCGGGTATGGCTACACCTTC. This encodes CASSYGGYGYTF. The chain is built from TRBV6-2 or TRBV6-3 and TRBJ1-2; the D is unclear. This CDR3 region has 12 residues. CDR1 is MNHEY, CDR2 SVGEGT, per germline. V was trimmed by 2 bases and J by 5 bases, leaving 6 bases between them.

The V call is TRBV19, the J call TRBJ1-1; D is possibly TRBD1 (6 bases). The V gene lost 4 bases and the J gene lost 4 bases, with 16 bases spanning the gap. The CDR3 runs 15 residues. Germline CDR1 reads LNHDA; CDR2 reads SQIVND (reference sequence). CDR3 protein: CASSTSQGRFTEAFF. In DNA form, the CDR3 reads TGTGCCAGTAGTACTTCACAGGGAAGGTTCACTGAAGCTTTCTTT.

The chain is built from TRBV19 and TRBJ2-1; D is possibly TRBD2 (5 bases). CDR3 length: 12 amino acids. Trimming shortened V by 8 bases and J by 8 bases, and 13 bases separated the two germline ends. Germline V gives CDR1 LNHDA, CDR2 SQIVND (reference sequence). The CDR3 region has the DNA TGTGCCAGTCGGAATAGCGTCTATGAGCAGTTCTTC. Translation gives CASRNSVYEQFF. Using reference TRBV19 and TRBJ2-1 for the parts outside the CDR3, the full variable domain is DGGITQSPKYLFRKEGQNVTLSCEQNLNHDAMYWYRQDPGQGLRLIYYSQIVNDFQKGDIAEGYSVSREKKESFPLTVTSAQKNPTAFYLCASRNSVYEQFFGPGTRLTVL.

The chain uses TRBV5-1 and TRBJ1-4; no reliable D call. CDR3 size: 17 residues. With 4 bases removed from V and 0 bases from J, the gap between germline ends came to 16 bases. From germline, CDR1 is SGHRS and CDR2 YFSETQ. The CDR3 region is CASSRDSPTATNEKLFF. CDR3 nucleotide sequence: TGCGCCAGCAGCAGAGACTCCCCTACCGCAACTAATGAAAAACTGTTTTTT.

The gene calls are TRBV11-2 and TRBJ2-7, with 9 bases lining up with TRBD1. This CDR3 has 15 amino acids. The trim removed 4 bases at V and 6 bases at J, leaving 10 bases unmatched. Germline values: CDR1 SGHAT, CDR2 FQNNGV. CDR3 coding DNA: TGTGCCAGCAGCTCCCCAGGGACAGGGTTCTTCGAGCAGTACTTC. It encodes CASSSPGTGFFEQYF.

V gene TRBV5-1 combines with J gene TRBJ2-1, with TRBD2 identical over 9 bases. This CDR3 is built from 18 residues. Germline-derived CDR1 and CDR2 are SGHRS and YFSETQ. Losses at the gene ends were 2 bases for V and 10 bases for J; bases not matched to a gene: 19. The CDR3 loop is CASSLLLFAGGRNGEQFF. CDR3 sequence (DNA): TGCGCCAGCAGCTTACTACTGTTCGCGGGGGGGCGGAATGGGGAGCAGTTCTTC. The variable domain in full, completed from reference TRBV5-1 and TRBJ2-1, reads KAGVTQTPRYLIKTRGQQVTLSCSPISGHRSVSWYQQTPGQGLQFLFEYFSETQRNKGNFPGRFSGRQFSNSRSEMNVSTLELGDSALYLCASSLLLFAGGRNGEQFFGPGTRLTVL.

The V gene is TRBV11-2, the J gene TRBJ2-5; 9 bases align to TRBD2. Looked up from germline, CDR1 is SGHAT and CDR2 is FQNNGV. This CDR3 region has 18 residues. The V segment lost 0 bases and the J segment 4 bases; nucleotides outside the gene matches: 12. CDR3 in DNA: TGTGCCAGCAGCTTAGATCTAGCAGGCGGGAGGGCCATAGAGACCCAGTACTTC. This codes for CASSLDLAGGRAIETQYF.